Detailed here is one T cell receptor (beta chain). This receptor's antigen is unknown. No much larger clone is present one base from it, and per-base qualities are unavailable. From cysteine to phenylalanine, the CDR3 is 14 amino acids long. Of all the DNA, just the CDR3 is kept, 42 bases in frame from base 1. The germline V gene sets CDR1 to KGHDR and CDR2 to SFDVKD. V loses 0 bases of germline sequence and J loses 6 bases, and the interval between the two ends is 8 bases. This sample stems from a study of blood T cell repertoires in COVID-19 (dated by TCRdb to about 2020). In terms of the full investigation: The collaborator samples originated in the United States, Italy and Spain and spanned the acute and convalescent phases of COVID-19. The prospective study material was composed of cDNA or gDNA derived from T cells, B-cell-depleted T cells, or PBMCs. The dataset comprised deeply sampled blood TCRbeta repertoires from subjects exposed to, actively infected with, or recovered from COVID-19. The repertoires were made available in a free public database intended to serve as a resource for research on the immune response to SARS-CoV-2. The samples were drawn from the first 160 participants of the ongoing ImmuneRACE study and from about 1,200 subjects provided by 6 global collaborators. A de-identified subject ID, COVID-19 status, age in years and sex were almost always included in the sample metadata. Where available, HLA class I and class II types were obtained from metadata supplied by the sample provider rather than from assay-based typing. The research as a whole found: The quantity of clinical and demographic metadata differed by source and by participant and was supplied without curation.

The immunoSEQ Assay, a bias-controlled multiplex PCR, was used to amplify TCRbeta CDR3 regions from genomic DNA. The authors' analysis ran thus. The number of nucleated cells in each sample was estimated from the amplification of reference gene primers within the assay. Sequence reads were collapsed and filtered to measure the absolute abundance of every unique TCRbeta CDR3 rearrangement. For each sample, productive Simpson clonality was calculated by taking the square root of Simpson's diversity index across productive rearrangements. What TCRdb holds here is the immuneACCESS table cut down to in-frame rearrangements. Part of the clones is not present; checked against another copy, under half of the missing clones reflect an unresolved V gene, and the others are unexplained. The V and J calls and clone size were taken over from that table, and D and trimming were inferred from the DNA. The sample table records approximately 300,000 clones; 75% to 90% of these occur just once. The top ten clones comprise about 4.1% of the sample.

Enrolling through a virtual design, the prospective study's participants ranged in age from roughly 18 to 95 years and lived across approximately 25 United States geographic areas. In the prospective study, participants were assigned to cohorts based on the clinical history participants reported in a screening survey and a study questionnaire. ImmuneRACE Cohort 3 recovered participants were defined by two consecutive negative NP/OP PCR tests, healthcare professional clearance, or symptom resolution. In the prospective study, mobile phlebotomists collected whole blood, serum and a nasopharyngeal or oropharyngeal swab from each participant. Additional blood draws and questionnaires over an approximately two-month period could optionally be provided by prospective study participants. Blood samples from the prospective study were shipped frozen or at room temperature prior to DNA extraction.

The sequence was obtained from a woman between 25 and 40 years old who had recovered from COVID-19. The chain uses TRBV24-1 and TRBJ2-1; a tentative D match to TRBD1 spans 7 bases. Sequenced sample: PBMCs or T cells enriched from blood (not recorded which). The CDR3 in this case is CATSDLQGGNEQFF. The base sequence is TGTGCCACCAGTGATTTGCAGGGGGGCAATGAGCAGTTCTTC.